Listed below are T cell receptor beta chains from one sample, sequenced in a study of T cell repertoires in aging, cancer and after chemotherapy. TCRdb reprocessed the multiplex PCR reads via MiXCR and lists one record per CDR3 protein. The repertoire holds about 8,500 distinct CDR3 sequences, with roughly two fifths as singletons. Sequencing was performed on blood. Receptor source: a human donor with a solid tumor. Each CDR3 is given with its conserved first and last residue. Each record gives: V gene, J gene, D gene, clone size, CDR3 DNA, CDR3 protein. The D gene is left open where the match is weak. Rows may omit the clone size; those that give it use once, few, many or a size class.

>TRBV18|TRBJ2-2|TRBD1|.
TGTGCCAGCTCACCAACTCCGCCGGGACAGGGGAACACCGGGGAGCTGTTTTTT
CASSPTPPGQGNTGELFF
>TRBV11-1|TRBJ1-1|.|.
TGTGCCAGCAGCTTAGTCGTAGGGTATGAAGCTTTCTTT
CASSLVVGYEAFF
>TRBV11-3|TRBJ2-7|.|.
TGTGCCAGCAGCTGGGGGGGGCAGGGCGCTTACGAGCAGTACTTC
CASSWGGQGAYEQYF
>TRBV30|TRBJ1-2|.|.
TGTGCCTGGAAGGGGCAAGCTAACTATGGCTACACCTTC
CAWKGQANYGYTF
>TRBV30|TRBJ2-5|TRBD1|.
TGTGCCTGGGGAAAGGGGGCTGTGGAGACCCAGTACTTC
CAWGKGAVETQYF
>TRBV13|TRBJ2-2|TRBD2|.
TGTGCCAGCAGCTTAGTAGCGGGGGATTTCCCGAACACCGGGGAGCTGTTTTTT
CASSLVAGDFPNTGELFF
>TRBV6-5|TRBJ2-1|TRBD1|.
TGTGCCAGCAGTGGACAGGGGTGGAATGAGCAGTTCTTC
CASSGQGWNEQFF
>TRBV30|TRBJ1-4|.|.
TGTGCCTGGAGTGCTCAGTATGGGGGGTTGGATGAAAAACTGTTTTTT
CAWSAQYGGLDEKLFF
>TRBV6-5|TRBJ2-5|TRBD2|few
TGTGCCAGCAGCTTGAAGGCGGGAGCTCTAGAGACCCAGTACTTC
CASSLKAGALETQYF
>TRBV6-1|TRBJ2-7|.|.
TGTGCCAGCAGTGAACAGGGCGGGGACACCTACGAGCAGTACTTC
CASSEQGGDTYEQYF
>TRBV6-5|TRBJ2-3|TRBD1|.
TGTGCCATCCAGGGGGCTGTTAGCACAGATACGCAGTATTTT
CAIQGAVSTDTQYF
>TRBV6-2/TRBV6-3|TRBJ2-7|.|few
TGTGCCAGCAGTTATCGAGTAGGGGAGGCCTACGAGCAGTACTTC
CASSYRVGEAYEQYF
>TRBV15|TRBJ2-2|.|few
TGTGCCACCAGCAGAGATCTCACGAACACCGGGGAGCTGTTTTTT
CATSRDLTNTGELFF
>TRBV11-3|TRBJ2-1|.|few
TGTGCCAGCAGCTTAATAGTGGATGAGCAGTTCTTC
CASSLIVDEQFF
>TRBV18|TRBJ1-6|.|few
TGTGCCAGCTCATCCACCGGGGAGGGCACGTCGCCCCTCCACTTT
CASSSTGEGTSPLHF
>TRBV5-6|TRBJ2-1|TRBD2|.
TGTGCCAGCAGCGATAGCGGGAAGGATTCTAATGAGCAGTTCTTC
CASSDSGKDSNEQFF
>TRBV27|TRBJ2-2|.|.
TGTGCCAGCAGTCTCAGCAGGCTGAACACCGGGGAGCTGTTTTTT
CASSLSRLNTGELFF
>TRBV12-3/TRBV12-4|TRBJ1-5|.|.
TGTGCCAGCAGTCCAGGGGACGGGAGTTCGGGCAATCAGCCCCAGCATTTT
CASSPGDGSSGNQPQHF
>TRBV19|TRBJ2-2|TRBD1|few
TGTGCCAGTAGTATTGCCGGGTACCGGGACAGGGGCACCGGGGAGCTGTTTTTT
CASSIAGYRDRGTGELFF
>TRBV24-1|TRBJ2-5|.|.
TGTGCCACCAGTGATTTAGTGGGGTTGGAGACCCAGTACTTC
CATSDLVGLETQYF
>TRBV6-2/TRBV6-3|TRBJ2-1|TRBD2|once
TGTGCCAGCACCCAGGGCAGCGGGGGGGCCCGAGAGCAGTTCTTC
CASTQGSGGAREQFF
>TRBV15|TRBJ2-1|TRBD1|.
TGTGCCACCAGCATCCGGAGCGGACAGGTCCACTTAGGGTACAATGAGCAGTTCTTC
CATSIRSGQVHLGYNEQFF
>TRBV6-5|TRBJ2-5|TRBD1|.
TGTGCCAGCAAAGGGGGACAGCATCAAGAGACCCAGTACTTC
CASKGGQHQETQYF
>TRBV6-5|TRBJ1-5|.|.
TGTGCCAGCAGTTTACCCGGGACGAATCAGCCCCAGCATTTT
CASSLPGTNQPQHF
>TRBV27|TRBJ2-1|.|.
TGTGCCAGCAGTCCTCAACCACGGCTCTCCTACAATGAGCAGTTCTTC
CASSPQPRLSYNEQFF
>TRBV19|TRBJ2-7|TRBD2|.
TGTGCCAGTAGCCCCGGGGGGGGACCCTACGAGCAGTACTTC
CASSPGGGPYEQYF
>TRBV29-1|TRBJ2-7|.|medium-sized
TGCAGCGTTGAAGGAGGCTACGAGCAGTACTTC
CSVEGGYEQYF
>TRBV12-3/TRBV12-4|TRBJ1-4|TRBD1|.
TGTGCCAGCAGTCCCGTCGGACAGGAAGGAAATGAAAAACTGTTTTTT
CASSPVGQEGNEKLFF
>TRBV10-3|TRBJ1-5|.|.
TGTGCCATCAGTGAGTCGGAAGGCGCAGGGACGAGCAATCAGCCCCAGCATTTT
CAISESEGAGTSNQPQHF
>TRBV12-3/TRBV12-4|TRBJ2-7|TRBD2|.
TGTGCCAGCGGGGGGGGGAGAGCCTACGAGCAGTACTTC
CASGGGRAYEQYF
>TRBV11-3|TRBJ2-3|TRBD2|.
TGTGCCAGCAGCTCAGGAGCGGGAGGCACAGATACGCAGTATTTT
CASSSGAGGTDTQYF
>TRBV12-3/TRBV12-4|TRBJ1-2|.|once
TGTGCCAGCAGCTTACGGGACGCATCCAACTATGGCTACACCTTC
CASSLRDASNYGYTF
>TRBV6-2/TRBV6-3|TRBJ2-3|TRBD2|.
TGTGCCAGCAGTTCCCTCCGGACTAGCGGGATGGATACGCAGTATTTT
CASSSLRTSGMDTQYF
>TRBV27|TRBJ1-1|TRBD1|.
TGTGCCAGCACCCCGGTGGGACAGGGTTTTGGCACTGAAGCTTTCTTT
CASTPVGQGFGTEAFF
>TRBV11-3|TRBJ2-1|TRBD2|medium-sized
TGTGCCAGCACTCCGGCGGGGGGCAATGAGCAGTTCTTC
CASTPAGGNEQFF
>TRBV13|TRBJ2-1|TRBD1|.
TGTGGCAGCAGCTTGGACAGGGGACACAATGAGCAGTTCTTC
CGSSLDRGHNEQFF